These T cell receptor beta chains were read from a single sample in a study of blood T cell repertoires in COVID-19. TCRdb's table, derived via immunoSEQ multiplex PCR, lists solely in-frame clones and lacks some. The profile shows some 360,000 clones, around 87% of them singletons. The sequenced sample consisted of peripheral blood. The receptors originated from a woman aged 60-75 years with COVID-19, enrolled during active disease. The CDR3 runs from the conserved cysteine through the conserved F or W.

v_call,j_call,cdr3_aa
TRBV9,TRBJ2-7,CASSDPGDEQYF
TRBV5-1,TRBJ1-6,CASSLTGQGPAINSPLHF
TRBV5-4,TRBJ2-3,CASSSYGYTDTQYF
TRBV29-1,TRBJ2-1,CSVAPTGYSSYNEQFF
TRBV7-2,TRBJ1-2,CASSSSLRLGDREGGYTF
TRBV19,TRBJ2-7,CASSIGGYYEQYF
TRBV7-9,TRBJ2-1,CASSFSSSGTGAKQFF
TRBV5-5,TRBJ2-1,CASSGTGAAYNEQFF
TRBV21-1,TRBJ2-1,CASSIPGTERDNEQFF
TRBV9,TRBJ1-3,CASKRDEGIGNTIYF
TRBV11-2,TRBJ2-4,CASSSIRQGPIQYF
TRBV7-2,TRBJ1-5,CASSLDAWTANQPQHF
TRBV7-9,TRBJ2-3,CASSFSLSTDTQYF
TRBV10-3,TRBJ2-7,CAISESTDLYEQYF
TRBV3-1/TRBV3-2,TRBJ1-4,CASSQGQGRREKLFF
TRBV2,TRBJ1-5,CASRDNRGADQPQHF
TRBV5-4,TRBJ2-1,CASSNNLLQGRIGNEQFF
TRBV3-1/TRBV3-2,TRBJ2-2,CASSRDINTGELFF
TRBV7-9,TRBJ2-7,CASSLGDEQYF
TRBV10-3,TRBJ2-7,CAISEPGQGYEQYF
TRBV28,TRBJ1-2,CASSLGVYGYTF
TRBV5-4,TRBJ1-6,CASSHRGSSYNSPLHF
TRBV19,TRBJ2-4,CATVARGSKNIQYF
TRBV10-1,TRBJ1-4,CASSESSANEKLFF
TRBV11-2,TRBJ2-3,CASTSGQRLADKDTQYF
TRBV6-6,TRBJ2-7,CASSYSKDRSSYEQYF
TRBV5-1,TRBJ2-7,CASSSTRFGEQYF
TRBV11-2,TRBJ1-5,CASSLVADSNQPQHF
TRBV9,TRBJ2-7,CASSVGSTDSYEQYF
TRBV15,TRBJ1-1,CATSGRSDTEAFF
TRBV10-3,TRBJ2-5,CAISADRKETQYF